Shown below are 16 T cell receptor beta chains from a single sample sequenced in a study of T cells after yellow fever vaccination. TCRdb fed the 5' RACE reads into MiXCR, producing one record per CDR3 protein. This sample has just under 600,000 distinct CDR3 sequences, with approximately 13% found just once. This specimen consisted of PBMCs, obtained on the day of the yellow fever booster vaccination. These TCRs come from a man aged 30 to 45 who received the YFV17D yellow fever vaccine.

The CDR3 loop is CASSFIAGGPPNEQFF. CDR3 DNA: TGTGCCAGCAGCTTCATAGCGGGAGGGCCCCCCAATGAGCAGTTCTTC. This chain uses TRBV7-2 with TRBJ2-1; 11 bases are shared with TRBD2. CDR1 and CDR2 from the germline V gene are SGHTA and FQGNSA. The CDR3 totals 16 residues. Germline trimming cut 3 bases from V and 6 bases from J; bases unmatched to any gene: 7.

The V call is TRBV25-1, the J call TRBJ2-1, with D possibly matching TRBD2 (6 bases). The V end was cut by 1 base, the J end by 7 bases, with 20 bases between. In germline, CDR1 is MGHDK, CDR2 SYGVNS. The CDR3 has 17 residues. As DNA, the CDR3 is TGTGCCAGCAGTGAATTGCGGGGAGAGAATTATAGGAATGAGCAGTTCTTC. Amino acids: CASSELRGENYRNEQFF.

This clonotype has at least ten counts. The chain couples TRBV4-3 to TRBJ1-2, with TRBD1 matching over 11 bases. Unmatched junction bases numbered 16, after V lost 3 bases and J lost 4 bases. CDR1 LGHNA and CDR2 YSLEER come from the germline V gene. The CDR3 sequence is 19 residues long. The CDR3 DNA follows: TGCGCCAGCAGCCATGGTACCCGCGGGACAGGGGGTCGGGGCTATGGCTACACCTTC. It yields the protein CASSHGTRGTGGRGYGYTF.

This clonotype showed up just a few times. The chain uses TRBV4-3 and TRBJ2-2; D remains ambiguous. V was shortened by 1 base and J by 0 bases, with 12 bases between the two germline ends. This CDR3 is built from 17 residues. Germline V gives CDR1 LGHNA, CDR2 YSLEER. This chain's CDR3 is CASSQAFLRANTGELFF. In DNA, the CDR3 is TGCGCCAGCAGCCAAGCTTTTTTACGCGCGAACACCGGGGAGCTGTTTTTT.

The CDR3 loop is CASPLNEQFF. Written as DNA, the CDR3 is TGTGCCAGCCCTCTTAATGAGCAGTTCTTC. The J gene is TRBJ2-1, the V gene TRBV12-3 or TRBV12-4; no clear D gene. Trimming removed 8 bases at V and 7 bases at J, with 6 bases between. This CDR3 is built from 10 residues.

In its sample, this clonotype was seen many times. This sequence joins TRBV24-1 and TRBJ2-2; D unresolved. The CDR3 runs 12 residues. V was cut by 10 bases and J by 6 bases, with 11 bases left in between. Germline-derived CDR1 and CDR2 are KGHDR and SFDVKD. CDR3 DNA: TGTGCCACGAGCCAAGGGCCCGGGGAGCTGTTTTTT. Its protein product is CATSQGPGELFF.

In its sample, this clonotype was seen many times. The chain employs TRBV18 and TRBJ2-1, with 14 bases lining up with TRBD2. The CDR3 extends over 15 amino acids. V gave up 3 bases and J gave up 7 bases; unmatched junction bases: 2. Germline V lookup: CDR1 KGHSH, CDR2 LQKENI. Here the CDR3 reads CASSPGLAGANEQFF. The CDR3 DNA reads TGTGCCAGCTCACCGGGACTAGCGGGAGCTAATGAGCAGTTCTTC.

This clonotype was counted a few times. The J gene is TRBJ2-1, the V gene TRBV5-1; D is undetermined. The CDR3 totals 16 residues. The V and J ends lost 0 bases and 7 bases respectively, with 17 bases between them. In germline, CDR1 is SGHRS, CDR2 YFSETQ. The CDR3 reads CASSLVGPPLRNEQFF. CDR3 nucleotides: TGCGCCAGCAGCTTGGTTGGGCCGCCCCTTCGGAATGAGCAGTTCTTC.

The V call is TRBV5-4, the J call TRBJ2-1; 8 nucleotides agree with TRBD1. The CDR3 runs 13 residues. The V gene's germline CDR1 is SGHNT and CDR2 YYREEE (reference sequence). V shed 6 bases, J shed 4 bases, and the junction held 3 bases outside the gene matches. This CDR3 is CASNDRGYNEQFF. In nucleotides, the CDR3 is TGTGCCAGCAACGACAGGGGTTACAATGAGCAGTTCTTC.

This clonotype was observed at least ten times. V is TRBV7-6 and J is TRBJ2-2, with 9 bases matching TRBD2. The CDR3 length is 16 residues. V dropped 1 base and J dropped 5; count of bases not matched to a gene: 5. Germline-derived CDR1 and CDR2 are SGHVS and FNYEAQ. The CDR3 DNA follows: TGTGCCAGCAGCTTAGAGGCGGGAGGGCCTACCGGGGAGCTGTTTTTT. Its translation: CASSLEAGGPTGELFF.

This clonotype was observed a few times. This chain uses TRBV7-3 with TRBJ2-1, with D hard to call. The germline CDR1 and CDR2 sequences are SGHTA and FQGTGA. This CDR3 is built from 14 residues. With 0 bases removed from V and 8 bases from J, the gap between germline ends came to 11 bases. The CDR3 nucleotides are TGTGCCAGCAGCTTAACTTTTCAGAGTCATGAGCAGTTCTTC. Translation gives CASSLTFQSHEQFF.

The chain carries TRBV11-2 and TRBJ2-7, with 7 nucleotides matching TRBD2. Germline CDR1 and CDR2: SGHAT and FQNNGV. The CDR3 contains 19 residues. Trimming cost V 1 base and J 5 bases; bases outside gene matches: 20. The CDR3 region is CASSLASLGGRAALHEQYF. The CDR3 region has the DNA TGTGCCAGCAGCTTAGCCTCTCTTGGGGGGAGGGCCGCACTCCACGAGCAGTACTTC.

The V gene is TRBV15, the J gene TRBJ1-5; the D gene is possibly TRBD1 (5 bases). V was cut by 4 bases and J by 7 bases, with 14 bases left in between. The CDR3 runs 14 residues. The germline V gene encodes CDR1 LNHNV and CDR2 YYDKDF (reference sequence). CDR3: CATSTATVNQPQHF. CDR3 coding DNA: TGTGCCACCAGCACCGCGACAGTTAACCAGCCCCAGCATTTT. Looking up the rest from reference TRBV15 and TRBJ1-5 gives the full variable domain: DAMVIQNPRYQVTQFGKPVTLSCSQTLNHNVMYWYQQKSSQAPKLLFHYYDKDFNNEADTPDNFQSRRPNTSFCFLDIRSPGLGDTAMYLCATSTATVNQPQHFGDGTRLSIL.

This clonotype came up many times. The chain recombines TRBV24-1 with TRBJ2-1; 12 nucleotides line up with TRBD2. V was clipped by 5 bases and J by 12 bases; unmatched bases: 13. This CDR3 contains 16 residues. Germline CDR1 and CDR2: KGHDR and SFDVKD. This CDR3 is CATSVPTSGGPYGQFF. CDR3 in DNA: TGTGCCACCAGTGTCCCGACTAGCGGGGGTCCATATGGGCAGTTCTTC.

The chain uses TRBV27 and TRBJ2-1; D may be TRBD1 or TRBD2 (7 bases each). The CDR3 is 15 amino acids. The V gene lost 5 bases and the J gene lost 4 bases, with 15 bases spanning the gap. Germline CDR1 and CDR2: MNHEY and SMNVEV (reference sequence). CDR3 nucleotide sequence: TGTGCCAGCAGTGGGAGGGACAGAGAATACAATGAGCAGTTCTTC. This codes for CASSGRDREYNEQFF.

This clonotype was counted only a few times. J is TRBJ2-7 and V is TRBV4-2; the D gene could be TRBD1 or TRBD2 (5 bases each). V lost 0 bases and J lost 0, with 9 bases in between. Germline CDR1 LGHNA, CDR2 YNFKEQ. This CDR3 region has 15 residues. CDR3 protein: CASSQDRDASYEQYF. CDR3 nucleotides: TGTGCCAGCAGCCAAGACCGGGACGCCTCCTACGAGCAGTACTTC.